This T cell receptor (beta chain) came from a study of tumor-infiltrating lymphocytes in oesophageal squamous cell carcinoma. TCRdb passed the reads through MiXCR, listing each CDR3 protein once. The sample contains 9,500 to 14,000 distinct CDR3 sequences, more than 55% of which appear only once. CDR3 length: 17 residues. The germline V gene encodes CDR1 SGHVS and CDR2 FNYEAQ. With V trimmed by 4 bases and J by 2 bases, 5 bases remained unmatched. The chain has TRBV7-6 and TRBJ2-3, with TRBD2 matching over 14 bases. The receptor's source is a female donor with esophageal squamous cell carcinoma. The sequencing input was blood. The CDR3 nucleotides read TGTGCCAGCAGCTCAAGACTAGCGGGAGGGATCACAGATACGCAGTATTTT. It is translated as CASSSRLAGGITDTQYF. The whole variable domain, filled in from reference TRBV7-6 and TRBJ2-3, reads GAGVSQSPRYKVTKRGQDVALRCDPISGHVSLYWYRQALGQGPEFLTYFNYEAQQDKSGLPNDRFSAERPEGSISTLTIQRTEQRDSAMYRCASSSRLAGGITDTQYFGPGTRLTVL.